A single T cell receptor beta chain is shown here with its context. Its specific antigen is unknown. The sample originates from a study of cytomegalovirus exposure and HLA in healthy donors (dated by TCRdb to 2017 to 2019). About the investigation overall: An earlier analysis of roughly 570 of the donors reported under 300 Gb of sequence data and around 100 million unique TCR beta sequences obtained from 150 million to 200 million T cells. An early release that covered fewer than 750 HLA-typed donors contained around 300 gigabases of sequencing data and some 87 million unique TCR sequences. Of the 350 to 400 genotyped donors, about 84% fell in the genetic ancestry cluster associated with self-reported Caucasian donors. The aim of the study was to test whether cataloging public T cell receptors could identify signatures of past pathogen exposure. The study used immunosequencing to profile the T cell repertoires of hundreds of subjects and linked those repertoires to cytomegalovirus serostatus. In addition to the first cohort of 650 to 750 subjects, a separate validation cohort of approximately 110 different subjects was used. The study combined high-throughput TCR immunosequencing, statistical association of individual TCRs with disease status, and machine learning to predict cytomegalovirus infection status. A later analysis re-examined previously published TCR beta repertoires from roughly 720 donors and added high-resolution HLA genotyping to investigate patterns of TCR occurrence. In the later analysis, no new phenotypic data were used to find candidate immune exposures; instead, reliance was placed on TCR beta sequences and their occurrence across donors. To decide whether each TCR beta V gene segment behaved as functional or pseudogenic, an earlier analysis of some 580 of the donors relied on high-throughput TCR beta sequencing. Donor age, sex, ethnicity and CMV serostatus were compiled together with the repertoire data. A later genetic analysis took genome-wide SNP genotypes for about three fifths of the roughly 700 donors and used that subset as a discovery cohort. Every repertoire in the discovery cohort had been generated on one and the same sequencing platform. HLA typing covered class I and class II loci at four-digit resolution. Typing coverage differed by locus: A, B, C, DRB1 and DQB1 were typed in roughly 620-640 donors, DQA1 in about 560, DPA1 in roughly 590, and DPB1 in about 450. About five DR-DQ haplotypes were treated as single units for association and clustering because of strong linkage in the cohort. Among roughly 400 genotyped donors of the cohort, an average of roughly 240,000 unique TCR beta nucleotide sequences were sequenced per donor, roughly 20% of them non-productive. Overall study results and their limits: When HLA alleles, especially DR and DQ, strongly co-occurred, TCR associations were difficult to assign to individual alleles. A later analysis reported that several top co-occurrence clusters appeared linked to parvovirus B19, influenza, CMV and Epstein-Barr virus. In a later analysis, HLA-associated TCR beta chains were found to be more clonally expanded and to have lower generation probabilities than equally common non-associated chains. Because HLA typing was missing for some donors at each locus, association tests included only the typed subset. In a later genetic analysis, fewer N-insertions in productive TCRs were reported among donors in an Asian-associated ancestry cluster than the roughly 640-donor mean. Broadly in line with IMGT annotations, most TCR beta V segments showed up in productive rearrangements about 87% or about 30% of the time in an earlier analysis of roughly 590 of the donors. According to a later analysis, TCR association rates differed among HLA loci, with DRB1 alleles showing the most associated TCRs and HLA-C alleles showing the fewest. In a later analysis, most CMV-associated TCR beta chains were found to appear HLA-restricted, with HLA associations seemingly driven largely by CMV exposure. A cluster of highly shared sequence variants was judged likely to be a technical artifact of the sequencing pipeline. Linkage disequilibrium might explain the correlated functional status among segregating V segments, but an unknown experimental factor could not be excluded. The 87-base-pair reads could not distinguish some IMGT-functional V segments, including TRBV6-2 and TRBV6-3, so those segments were excluded. In a later analysis, some 17,000 TCR beta sequences were associated with specific HLA alleles at a false discovery rate of 0.05. Roughly uniform sequencing depth across donors was assumed in presence/absence analyses, although this assumption may not hold. Across donors, most TCR sequences were observed very rarely, whereas some public TCRs were present in many individuals. A further reported finding was that TCR beta sequences accurately predicted the HLA-A and HLA-B alleles for most subjects in the first cohort. An association between a missense DCLRE1C variant and V-gene and J-gene trimming of TCR beta chains was found in a later genetic analysis and replicated in an independent cohort. It was suggested by the authors that the approach could potentially be generalized to other disease states and immunological phenotypes. In both the original and validation cohorts, the classifier was reported to diagnose cytomegalovirus status with high specificity and sensitivity. The study gave a list of under 200 TCR beta chains associated with cytomegalovirus. The cohort was sequenced for TCR beta chains only, and without alpha or paired-chain data the features that could be detected were limited. Because counts were too low, about 17 rarely observed V segments, including chromosome 9 orphons, were excluded from the earlier analysis of some 590 of the donors. A few of the identified cytomegalovirus-associated TCR beta chains were confirmed in vitro to be specific for cytomegalovirus antigens. For the cohort, immune exposure information was limited to CMV serostatus.

The cohort consisted of 670 or so healthy bone marrow donors. At the time of sampling, all cohort members were nominally healthy, though unrecorded immune exposures were likely present. The donor tested CMV seronegative, placing the donor among the roughly 340 seronegative members of the cohort. A peripheral blood sample was collected from each donor, and TCR beta sequencing was performed on peripheral blood mononuclear cells. The Qiagen DNeasy Blood Extraction Kit was used to extract genomic DNA from the blood cell samples. The library was obtained by the immunoSEQ multiplex PCR assay. For the multiplex PCR, a mixture combining 60 forward primers for TCR Vbeta segments and 13 reverse primers for TCR Jbeta segments was used. Amplification of the CDR3 region of rearranged TCR beta genes was performed with a multiplex PCR assay on genomic DNA. The amplified TCR beta libraries were sequenced on the Illumina HiSeq System as 87-base-pair reads. From the authors' description of their analysis: In a later analysis, tens of millions of unique TCR beta chains were counted across the approximately 620 repertoires, and some 10 million of these chains were shared by at least two donors. To remove PCR and sequencing errors, raw reads were error-corrected and collapsed into unique sequences using a nearest-neighbor algorithm that merged closely related sequences. CDR3 sequences were aligned to IMGT reference sequences to assign V, D and J gene segments. For a sequence to be retained, a match of at least six nucleotides to both a V gene segment and a J gene segment was required. A rearrangement counted as productive if the CDR3 had no stop codons and remained in frame with V and J, and every other rearrangement counted as non-productive. CDR3 was defined according to IMGT convention as the region running from the second conserved V-encoded cysteine to the conserved J-encoded phenylalanine. Sequences without an unambiguous match to a single V gene segment were excluded from the earlier analysis of approximately 600 of the donors. An earlier analysis of several hundred of the donors called V segments functional above 56.7% productive rearrangements and segregating when the between-donor standard deviation exceeded 5%. A statistical classification framework was developed to diagnose cytomegalovirus status using the catalog of TCR beta chain sequences. V and J gene assignment, in a later analysis, came from comparing TCR nucleotide sequences with IMGT/GENE-DB human TR gene sequences. A later analysis assigned CDR3 sequences and most-parsimonious VDJ recombination scenarios with the TCRdist pipeline. In a later analysis, each TCR beta chain was defined by its CDR3 amino acid sequence together with its V-gene family, and reads lacking a unique V-gene family were excluded. As a way to deal with suspected cross-contamination and a sequencing artifact, a later analysis dropped 450 to 600 nucleotide sequences that were highly shared and had low generation probability. A later analysis calculated a clonal expansion index for each public chain from normalized within-repertoire ranks of inferred template counts. In a later analysis, generation probabilities were computed with a VDJ recombination model fitted to out-of-frame rearrangements, and the resulting probabilities were checked against IGoR. A later analysis scored TCR-TCR, TCR-HLA and TCR-CMV co-occurrence with hypergeometric tests, applying a repertoire-size bias correction to TCR pairs. In a later analysis, false discovery rates were estimated by permuting HLA or CMV assignments 20 times. A later analysis grouped co-occurring TCRs with DBSCAN, adding TCRdist sequence similarity when clustering within HLA-allele-positive subsets. For co-occurrence clustering, repertoires with fewer than 30,000 or more than 120,000 public chains were excluded, along with 5 or 6 repertoires with anomalous nucleotide sharing. Drawn from immuneACCESS, this table holds only the in-frame rearrangements with V and J called that TCRdb kept. Clones are partly lost; checked studies trace under half to an unresolved V gene and leave the rest unexplained. Clonal size and the V and J genes are those of that table, whereas D and trimming came from the DNA. This sample's table lists more than 100,000 clones. Together, the top ten hold approximately 3.5% of the sample.

The germline V gene yields SGHRS for CDR1 and YFSETQ for CDR2. The CDR3 measures 14 amino acids from cysteine to phenylalanine. Solely the CDR3 DNA is kept, with 42 bases framed from the first base. A distance of 7 bases separates the germline ends of V and J, which lose 0 bases and 1 base respectively. The chain is assembled from TRBV5-1 and TRBJ1-1; there is no confident call for the D gene. Input material: PBMCs. The TCR sequence derives from a man aged 35 to 55 in good health and CMV-seronegative. Here is the DNA: TGCGCCAGCAGCTTGGTATTAGAGAACACTGAAGCTTTCTTT. Translated, it gives CASSLVLENTEAFF.